The 2 T cell receptor beta chains reported below all come from one sample, sequenced in a study of graft-versus-host responses after intestinal transplantation. Their cognate antigens are unknown. The protocol was immunoSEQ multiplex PCR, while the TCRdb copy is restricted to in-frame clones and leaves out a portion. The sample shows tens of thousands of clones, approximately 92% of them seen only once. Sequenced here: unstimulated CD8+ T cells sorted from spleen or lymph node cells, sampled before intestinal transplant. The receptors stem from a human donor who received an intestinal transplant.

The chain carries TRBV5-4 and TRBJ2-7, with TRBD1 matching 8 bases. Per germline, CDR1 SGHNT and CDR2 YYREEE (reference sequence). CDR3 size: 14 residues. V gave up 2 bases and J gave up 1 base; unmatched junction bases: 2. The CDR3 loop reads CASSFTGGSYEQYF. The CDR3 DNA reads as TGTGCCAGCAGCTTTACAGGGGGTTCCTACGAGCAGTACTTC.

The V and J genes are TRBV5-1 and TRBJ2-3; D might be TRBD1 (6 bases). The germline V and J ends were trimmed by 0 bases and 1 base, with 12 bases remaining between them. Germline CDR1 and CDR2: SGHRS and YFSETQ. CDR3 length: 16 amino acids. The CDR3 region has the DNA TGCGCCAGCAGCTTGGCCGGGGACACCGGCACAGATACGCAGTATTTT. Residues: CASSLAGDTGTDTQYF.